The clone carrying this TCR beta chain was seen repeatedly, ten times or more. Germline loops: CDR1 SGHTS, CDR2 YDEGEE. The CDR3 runs 18 residues. V lost 0 bases and J lost 4; bases outside the gene matches: 12. A sample-barcoded 5' primer and a J-beta primer mix were used in a second PCR of about 7 to 12 cycles. MiXCR, run by TCRdb on the 5' RACE reads, gives a single entry per CDR3 protein. The table has about 720,000 distinct CDR3 sequences, around a fifth seen once. The authors extracted at least 6 micrograms of total RNA per sample. This record comes from a study of blood T cells in healthy people across ages. At the level of the study: There was about one barcoded beta molecule captured by template switching per two T cells.

The sequence came from a man between 65 and 85 years old in good health. The chain combines TRBV5-8 with TRBJ1-1; 10 bases line up with TRBD1. The sequenced sample was blood. The CDR3 protein is CASSLVSFFGTGATEAFF. The CDR3 region has the DNA TGTGCCAGCAGCTTGGTATCTTTTTTCGGGACAGGGGCCACTGAAGCTTTCTTT.